This TCR beta chain is from a study of blood T cell repertoires in COVID-19. About the research overall: Samples taken during acute and convalescent COVID-19 were collected in the United States, Italy and Spain.

The CDR3 is 14 residues long. The germline V gene encodes CDR1 MGHDK and CDR2 SYGVNS. Trimming removed 3 bases from V and 4 bases from J, with 10 bases in between. This clone was recorded once. Using immunoSEQ multiplex PCR, the repertoire was profiled, and TCRdb retains in-frame clones only, with some absent. The sample lists about 220,000 clones; around four fifths were seen once. The rearrangement links TRBV25-1 to TRBJ1-3, with D possibly TRBD1 on 6 matching bases. The receptor's source is a young man with active or convalescent COVID-19. The sequencing input was peripheral blood. CDR3 protein: CASSDRGAGNTIYF. CDR3 bases: TGTGCCAGCAGTGACCGGGGGGCAGGAAACACCATATATTTT.